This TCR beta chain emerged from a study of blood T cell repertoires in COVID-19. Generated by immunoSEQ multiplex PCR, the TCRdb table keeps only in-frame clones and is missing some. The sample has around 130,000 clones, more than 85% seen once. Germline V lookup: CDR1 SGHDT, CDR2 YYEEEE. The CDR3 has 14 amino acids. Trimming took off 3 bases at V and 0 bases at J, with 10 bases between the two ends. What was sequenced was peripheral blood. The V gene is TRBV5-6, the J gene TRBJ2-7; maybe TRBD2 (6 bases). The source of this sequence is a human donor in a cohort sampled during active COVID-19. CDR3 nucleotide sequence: TGTGCCAGCAGCTGGGGGGAAAGCTCCTACGAGCAGTACTTC. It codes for CASSWGESSYEQYF.